The present TCR beta chain was sequenced within a study of CD8 T cell repertoires and HIV-1 epitope variants. Overall study context: Each of Twenty-five Gag and Nef epitope peptides stimulated a separate culture. Separate from the cultures, 1M uncultured T cells served as baseline.

As regards this clone: The antigen remains unidentified.

Per germline, CDR1 SEHNR and CDR2 FQNEAQ (reference sequence). V lost 5 bases and J lost 1; bases outside the gene matches: 12. This CDR3 spans 17 amino acids. Findings and caveats of the study: Most of the nine antigen-specific clonotypes appeared cross-reactive to autologous or escape variants.

The assay was immunoSEQ multiplex PCR, and TCRdb's table has in-frame clones only and misses some. Of over 5,000 clones in the sample, around two thirds are singletons; the top ten hold around two fifths. The genes are TRBV7-9 and TRBJ2-3, with 7 bases aligning to TRBD2. Sample: cultured CD8+ T cells derived from PBMCs. The clonotype was recovered from a male donor with HIV. For the CDR3, the DNA is TGTGCCAGCAGCCCGGGGGGTGGGGGAGCTGGCACAGATACGCAGTATTTT. Its translation: CASSPGGGGAGTDTQYF.